One T cell receptor beta chain is described in this entry. Its specificity is unknown. CDR3 length: 15 residues. The data were taken from a study of blood T cells in healthy people across ages. For the second PCR, which ran for 7 to 11 cycles, a sample-barcoded 5' primer and a J-beta primer mix were used. Tags on each cDNA molecule came from a template-switch adaptor with 12 random nucleotides. From the 5' RACE reads, TCRdb called clonotypes with MiXCR, one entry per CDR3 protein. The data show about 750,000 distinct CDR3 sequences, with 53% seen just once and roughly two fifths held by the top ten. Overall study findings and caveats: The long-lived group displayed more naive CD4+ cells, plus higher diversity, than the aged donors did. The donors' CMV status was not determined, possibly confounding changes in expanded clonotypes.

The source material was blood. The chain links TRBV12-3 or TRBV12-4 to TRBJ2-5; 8 bases match TRBD2. The J call may be faulty, since TRBJ2-7 better matches the DNA end. This TCR was recovered from an elderly man in good health. CDR3 sequence (DNA): TGTGCCAGCAGTTTGCAAGCGGGAGCGCGGTACGAGCAGTACTTC. It specifies CASSLQAGARYEQYF.